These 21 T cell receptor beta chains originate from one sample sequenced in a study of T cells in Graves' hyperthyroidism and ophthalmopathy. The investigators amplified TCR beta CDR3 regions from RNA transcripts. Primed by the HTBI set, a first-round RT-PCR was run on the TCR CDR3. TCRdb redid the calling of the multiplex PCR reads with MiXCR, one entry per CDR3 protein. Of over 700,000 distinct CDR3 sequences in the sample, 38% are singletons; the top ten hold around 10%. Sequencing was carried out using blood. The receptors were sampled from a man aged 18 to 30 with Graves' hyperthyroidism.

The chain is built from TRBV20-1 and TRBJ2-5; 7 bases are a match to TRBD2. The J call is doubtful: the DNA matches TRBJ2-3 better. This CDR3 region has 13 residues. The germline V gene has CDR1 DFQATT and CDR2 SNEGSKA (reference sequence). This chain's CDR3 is CSAAPNSGDTQYF. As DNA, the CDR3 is TGCAGTGCCGCTCCAAATAGCGGGGATACGCAGTATTTT.

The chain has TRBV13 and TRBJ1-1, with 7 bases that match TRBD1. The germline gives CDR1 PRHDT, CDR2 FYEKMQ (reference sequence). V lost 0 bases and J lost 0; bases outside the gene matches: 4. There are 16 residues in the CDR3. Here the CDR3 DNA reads TGTGCCAGCAGCTTAGGGACAGGGCTCATGAACACTGAAGCTTTCTTT. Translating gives CASSLGTGLMNTEAFF. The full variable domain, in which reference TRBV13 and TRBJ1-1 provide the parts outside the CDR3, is AAGVIQSPRHLIKEKRETATLKCYPIPRHDTVYWYQQGPGQDPQFLISFYEKMQSDKGSIPDRFSAQQFSDYHSELNMSSLELGDSALYFCASSLGTGLMNTEAFFGQGTRLTVV.

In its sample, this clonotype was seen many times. Here the CDR3 DNA reads TGTGCCAGCAGCTCACAGGGGAGGGTGAACACTGAAGCTTTCTTT. Translating gives CASSSQGRVNTEAFF. V and J are TRBV7-9 and TRBJ1-1; 7 nucleotides align to TRBD1. The CDR3 has 15 residues. Per germline, CDR1 SEHNR and CDR2 FQNEAQ (reference sequence). V lost 4 bases and J lost 0; bases outside the gene matches: 5.

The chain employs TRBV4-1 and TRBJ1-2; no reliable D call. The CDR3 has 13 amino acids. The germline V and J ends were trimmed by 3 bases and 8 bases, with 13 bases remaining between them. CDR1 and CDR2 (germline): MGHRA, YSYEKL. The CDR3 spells CASSHRGGEGYTF. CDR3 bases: TGCGCCAGCAGCCACCGAGGCGGTGAAGGCTACACCTTC.

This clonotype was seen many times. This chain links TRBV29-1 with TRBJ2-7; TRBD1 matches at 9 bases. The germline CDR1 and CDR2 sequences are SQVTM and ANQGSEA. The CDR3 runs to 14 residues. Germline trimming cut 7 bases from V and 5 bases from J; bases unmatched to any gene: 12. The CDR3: CSAVTTGGSHEQYF. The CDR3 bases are TGCAGCGCAGTGACGACAGGGGGAAGCCACGAGCAGTACTTC.

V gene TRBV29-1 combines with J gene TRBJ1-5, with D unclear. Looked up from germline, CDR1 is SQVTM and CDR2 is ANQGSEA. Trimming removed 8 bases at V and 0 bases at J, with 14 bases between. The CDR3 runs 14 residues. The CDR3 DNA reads TGCAGCCAACTAGGTGGGGATAGCAATCAGCCCCAGCATTTT. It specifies CSQLGGDSNQPQHF.

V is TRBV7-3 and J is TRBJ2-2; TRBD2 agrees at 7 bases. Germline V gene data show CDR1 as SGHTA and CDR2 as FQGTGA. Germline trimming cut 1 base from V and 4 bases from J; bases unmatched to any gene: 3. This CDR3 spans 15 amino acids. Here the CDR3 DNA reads TGTGCCAGCAGCTTAATTCCTAGCGGCACCGGGGAGCTGTTTTTT. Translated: CASSLIPSGTGELFF. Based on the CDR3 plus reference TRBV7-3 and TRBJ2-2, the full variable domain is GAGVSQTPSNKVTEKGKYVELRCDPISGHTALYWYRQSLGQGPEFLIYFQGTGAADDSGLPNDRFFAVRPEGSVSTLKIQRTERGDSAVYLCASSLIPSGTGELFFGEGSRLTVL.

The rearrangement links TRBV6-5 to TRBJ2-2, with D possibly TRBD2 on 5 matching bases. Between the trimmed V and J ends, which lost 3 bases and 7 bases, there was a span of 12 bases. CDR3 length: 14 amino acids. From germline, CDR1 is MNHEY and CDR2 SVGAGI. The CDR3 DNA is TGTGCCAGCAGTTATAATCCGGGGAACGGGGAGCTGTTTTTT. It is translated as CASSYNPGNGELFF.

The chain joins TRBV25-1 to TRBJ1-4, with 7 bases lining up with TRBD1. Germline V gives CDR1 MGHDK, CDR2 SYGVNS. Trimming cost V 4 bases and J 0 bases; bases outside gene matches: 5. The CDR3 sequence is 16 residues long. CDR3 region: CASSATGSATNEKLFF. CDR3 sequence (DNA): TGTGCCAGCAGTGCGACAGGGTCGGCAACTAATGAAAAACTGTTTTTT.

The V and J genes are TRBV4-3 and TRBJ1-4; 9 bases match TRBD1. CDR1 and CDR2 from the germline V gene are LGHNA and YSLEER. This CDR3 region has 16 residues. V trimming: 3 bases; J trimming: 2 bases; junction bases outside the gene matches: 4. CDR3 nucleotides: TGCGCCAGCAGCCAGGGACAGGGAGGCACTAATGAAAAACTGTTTTTT. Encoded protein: CASSQGQGGTNEKLFF.

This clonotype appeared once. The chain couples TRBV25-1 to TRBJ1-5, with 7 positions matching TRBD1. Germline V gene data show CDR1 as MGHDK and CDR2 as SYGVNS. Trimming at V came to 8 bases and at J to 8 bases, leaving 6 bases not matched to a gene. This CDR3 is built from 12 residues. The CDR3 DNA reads TGTGCCAGCGCGGGACAGCAGGAGCCCCAGCATTTT. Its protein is CASAGQQEPQHF.

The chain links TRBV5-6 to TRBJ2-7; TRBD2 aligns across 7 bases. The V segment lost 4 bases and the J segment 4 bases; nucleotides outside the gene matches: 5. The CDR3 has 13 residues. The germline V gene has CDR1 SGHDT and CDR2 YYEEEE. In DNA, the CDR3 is TGTGCCAGCAGCCGGGCGGGAGATTACGAGCAGTACTTC. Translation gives CASSRAGDYEQYF.

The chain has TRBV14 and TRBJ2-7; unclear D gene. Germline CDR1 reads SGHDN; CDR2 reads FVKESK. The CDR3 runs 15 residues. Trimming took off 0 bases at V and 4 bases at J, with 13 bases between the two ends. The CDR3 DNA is TGTGCCAGCAGCCAAGAAGGACGGTTCGGATACGAGCAGTACTTC. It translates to CASSQEGRFGYEQYF.

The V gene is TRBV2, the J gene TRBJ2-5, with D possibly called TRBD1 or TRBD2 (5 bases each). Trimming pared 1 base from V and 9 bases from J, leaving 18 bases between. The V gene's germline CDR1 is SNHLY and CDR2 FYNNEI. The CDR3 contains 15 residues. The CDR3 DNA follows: TGTGCCAGCAGTGAAGGTGGGGGTTACAATCAGCCCCAGTACTTC. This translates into CASSEGGGYNQPQYF.

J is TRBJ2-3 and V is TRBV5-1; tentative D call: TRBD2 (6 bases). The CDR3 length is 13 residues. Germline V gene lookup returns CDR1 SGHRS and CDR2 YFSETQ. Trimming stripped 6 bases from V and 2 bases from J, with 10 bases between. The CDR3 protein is CASTASDTDTQYF. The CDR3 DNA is TGCGCCAGCACCGCTAGCGACACAGATACGCAGTATTTT.

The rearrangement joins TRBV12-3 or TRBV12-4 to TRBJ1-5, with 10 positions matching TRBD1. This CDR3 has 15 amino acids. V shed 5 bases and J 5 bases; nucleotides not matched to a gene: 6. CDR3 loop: CASSTGQGGDQPQHF. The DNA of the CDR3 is TGTGCCAGCAGTACCGGACAGGGGGGAGATCAGCCCCAGCATTTT.

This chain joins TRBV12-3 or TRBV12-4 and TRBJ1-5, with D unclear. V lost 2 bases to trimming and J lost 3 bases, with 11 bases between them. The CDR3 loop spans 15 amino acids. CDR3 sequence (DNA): TGTGCCAGCAGTTTAACTGTCGGAGTCAATCAGCCCCAGCATTTT. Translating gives CASSLTVGVNQPQHF.

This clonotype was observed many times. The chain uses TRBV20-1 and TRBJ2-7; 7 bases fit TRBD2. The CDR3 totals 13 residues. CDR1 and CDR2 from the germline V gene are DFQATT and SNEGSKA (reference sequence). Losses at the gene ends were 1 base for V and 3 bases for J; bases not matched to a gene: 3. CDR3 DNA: TGCAGTGCTAGAGTGGGGACTAACTACGAGCAGTACTTC. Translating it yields CSARVGTNYEQYF.

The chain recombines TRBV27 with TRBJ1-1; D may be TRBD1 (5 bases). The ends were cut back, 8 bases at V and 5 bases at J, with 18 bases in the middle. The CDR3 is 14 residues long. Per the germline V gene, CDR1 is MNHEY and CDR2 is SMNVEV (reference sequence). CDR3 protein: CASQPDSIRTEAFF. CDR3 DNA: TGTGCCAGCCAACCCGACAGCATTAGAACTGAAGCTTTCTTT.

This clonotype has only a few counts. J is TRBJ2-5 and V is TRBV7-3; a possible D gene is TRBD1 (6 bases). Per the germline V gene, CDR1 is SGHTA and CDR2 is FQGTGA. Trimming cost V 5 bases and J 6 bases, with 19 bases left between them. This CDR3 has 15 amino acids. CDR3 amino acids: CASSPGRGQGQTQYF. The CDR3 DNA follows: TGTGCCAGCAGCCCCGGAAGGGGCCAGGGGCAGACCCAGTACTTC.

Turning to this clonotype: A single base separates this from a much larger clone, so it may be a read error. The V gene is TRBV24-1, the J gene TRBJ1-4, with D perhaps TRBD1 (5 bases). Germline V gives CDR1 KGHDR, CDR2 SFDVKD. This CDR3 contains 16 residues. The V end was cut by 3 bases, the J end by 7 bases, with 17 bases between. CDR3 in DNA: TGTGCCACCAGTGATACCGCAGGAGGGGCTAGTGAAAAACTGTTTTTT. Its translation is CATSDTAGGASEKLFF.